The next 29 T cell receptor beta chains were all read from a single sample in a study of blood T cell repertoires in COVID-19 (TCRdb year 2020). Libraries were prepared through the immunoSEQ multiplex PCR assay. The clones in this table, taken by TCRdb from immuneACCESS, are in-frame only. Not every clone is retained; where verified, under half of the shortfall comes from an unresolved V gene, and the cause of the rest is unknown. In this sample the table shows more than 150,000 clones, 80% to 90% of which occur a single time. Jointly, the top ten make up 12% of the sample. The sample taken for sequencing was peripheral blood. These receptors originate from a woman of 80 years or more with COVID-19, enrolled during active disease.

The chain links TRBV27 to TRBJ2-7, with TRBD2 matching 13 bases. The CDR3 has 17 residues. The J segment lost 2 bases and the V segment lost 1 base, leaving 5 bases of the junction unmatched. Germline V lookup: CDR1 MNHEY, CDR2 SMNVEV (reference sequence). CDR3 amino acids: CASSLFGLAGETYEQYF. CDR3 DNA: TGTGCCAGCAGTTTATTCGGACTAGCGGGAGAGACCTACGAGCAGTACTTC.

The chain recombines TRBV28 with TRBJ2-1, with TRBD2 matching 10 bases. CDR1 is MDHEN and CDR2 is SYDVKM in the germline V gene. The CDR3 consists of 14 residues. The V gene end was trimmed by 11 bases and the J gene end by 2 bases; junction bases not matched to a gene: 6. CDR3 protein: CACLAGGPYNEQFF. The CDR3 DNA sequence: TGTGCCTGTTTAGCGGGAGGACCCTACAATGAGCAGTTCTTC.

This clone showed up just a few times. V and J are TRBV15 and TRBJ2-3; 8 bases map to TRBD1. Losses at the gene ends were 5 bases for V and 0 bases for J; bases not matched to a gene: 7. Germline CDR1 reads LNHNV; CDR2 reads YYDKDF (reference sequence). The CDR3 is 16 amino acids. CDR3 region: CATSFRDRPSTDTQYF. CDR3 DNA: TGTGCCACCAGCTTCCGGGACAGGCCTAGCACAGATACGCAGTATTTT.

The chain is built from TRBV7-2 and TRBJ1-2, with 11 bases lining up with TRBD1. The CDR3 extends over 14 amino acids. V dropped 5 bases and J dropped 5; count of bases not matched to a gene: 4. CDR1 is SGHTA and CDR2 is FQGNSA in the germline V gene. CDR3 loop: CASSRTGGGYGYTF. The CDR3 DNA is TGTGCCAGCAGCCGGACAGGGGGCGGATATGGCTACACCTTC.

V is TRBV29-1 and J is TRBJ2-2; no clear D gene. V lost 4 bases to trimming and J lost 1 base, with 7 bases between them. Germline V gene lookup returns CDR1 SQVTM and CDR2 ANQGSEA. The CDR3 is 13 amino acids. CDR3 in amino acids: CSVVQWNTGELFF. CDR3 coding DNA: TGCAGCGTTGTACAGTGGAACACCGGGGAGCTGTTTTTT.

The rearrangement uses TRBV27 and TRBJ2-5, with D unclear. Between the trimmed V and J ends, which lost 5 bases and 5 bases, there was a span of 21 bases. The CDR3 has 16 amino acids. Germline loops: CDR1 MNHEY, CDR2 SMNVEV (reference sequence). CDR3 in amino acids: CASSLRWSSYGETQYF. Written as DNA, the CDR3 is TGTGCCAGCAGTCTCCGCTGGAGTAGCTACGGGGAGACCCAGTACTTC.

The V and J genes are TRBV28 and TRBJ2-1; 7 positions match TRBD2. In germline, CDR1 is MDHEN, CDR2 SYDVKM. CDR3 length: 14 amino acids. CDR3 sequence reads: CAIRGENSYNEQFF. DNA of the CDR3: TGTGCAATCCGGGGGGAGAACTCCTACAATGAGCAGTTCTTC.

The rearrangement uses TRBV6-6 and TRBJ1-5; D may be TRBD1 (6 bases). The ends were cut back, 5 bases at V and 4 bases at J, with 27 bases in the middle. Germline lookup yields CDR1 MNHNY and CDR2 SVGAGI (reference sequence). CDR3 length: 19 amino acids. The CDR3 DNA reads TGTGCCAGCAGTCACCGACAGGCTTGGCAAAGGGACCCGAATCAGCCCCAGCATTTT. Its translation is CASSHRQAWQRDPNQPQHF.

This chain connects TRBV28 to TRBJ2-1; D uncertain. Germline V gives CDR1 MDHEN, CDR2 SYDVKM. CDR3 length equals 12 residues. Trimming removed 8 bases at V and 8 bases at J, with 13 bases between. CDR3 DNA: TGTGCCAGCTCGTCCGGAGTACATGAGCAGTTCTTC. Protein sequence: CASSSGVHEQFF. Full variable domain (missing parts from reference TRBV28 and TRBJ2-1): DVKVTQSSRYLVKRTGEKVFLECVQDMDHENMFWYRQDPGLGLRLIYFSYDVKMKEKGDIPEGYSVSREKKERFSLILESASTNQTSMYLCASSSGVHEQFFGPGTRLTVL.

The V gene is TRBV10-3, the J gene TRBJ2-2, with TRBD2 matching 15 bases. The trim removed 3 bases at V and 4 bases at J, leaving 3 bases unmatched. The CDR3 sequence is 17 residues long. In germline, CDR1 is ENHRY, CDR2 SYGVKD. The CDR3 reads CAISDKGLAGGTGELFF. The CDR3 DNA sequence: TGTGCCATCAGTGATAAGGGACTAGCGGGAGGCACCGGGGAGCTGTTTTTT.

This clone was found a few times. The CDR3 nucleotides are TGTGCCAGCAGCCCGGGACAGGGTGAAGTTCCGACCGGCTACACCTTC. Its protein product is CASSPGQGEVPTGYTF. The chain is built from TRBV7-2 and TRBJ1-2, with TRBD1 matching over 9 bases. The CDR3 runs to 16 residues. V was pared by 5 bases and J by 8 bases, with 15 bases of the junction left unmatched. CDR1 is SGHTA, CDR2 FQGNSA, per germline.

This clone was counted a single time. This chain connects TRBV27 to TRBJ2-5; D gene unclear. The V and J ends lost 0 bases and 4 bases respectively, with 6 bases between them. Germline CDR1 is MNHEY and CDR2 is SMNVEV (reference sequence). This CDR3 contains 13 residues. The CDR3 reads CASSLSYSETQYF. The CDR3 region has the DNA TGTGCCAGCAGTTTATCCTACTCAGAGACCCAGTACTTC.

The rearrangement joins TRBV2 to TRBJ1-3; 9 nucleotides agree with TRBD1. CDR3 size: 14 residues. Germline CDR1 reads SNHLY; CDR2 reads FYNNEI. Trimming cost V 8 bases and J 2 bases; bases outside gene matches: 4. The CDR3 DNA follows: TGTGCCAGCGTCCGGGACAGGGCTGGAAACACCATATATTTT. This translates into CASVRDRAGNTIYF. Variable domain in full (rest from reference TRBV2 and TRBJ1-3): EPEVTQTPSHQVTQMGQEVILRCVPISNHLYFYWYRQILGQKVEFLVSFYNNEISEKSEIFDDQFSVERPDGSNFTLKIRSTKLEDSAMYFCASVRDRAGNTIYFGEGSWLTVV.

The gene calls are TRBV3-1 (or the pseudogene TRBV3-2) and TRBJ2-3, with 9 positions matching TRBD2. The CDR3 is made up of 16 amino acids. After removal of 4 bases from V and 4 bases from J, the junction contained 9 bases not matched to a gene. Looked up from germline, CDR1 is LGHDT and CDR2 is YNNKEL (reference sequence). The CDR3 spells CASSLSGREGADTQYF. CDR3 DNA: TGTGCCAGCAGCCTCTCAGGGCGGGAGGGCGCAGATACGCAGTATTTT.

The rearrangement joins TRBV19 to TRBJ2-3, with 9 bases that match TRBD1. The junction had 13 bases not matched to a gene; V was cut back by 5 bases and J by 7 bases. The CDR3 is 16 residues long. From germline, CDR1 is LNHDA and CDR2 SQIVND (reference sequence). CDR3 loop: CASSAGTGNIENTQYF. CDR3 bases: TGTGCCAGTAGTGCGGGGACAGGGAATATCGAGAATACGCAGTATTTT.

The rearrangement links TRBV7-2 to TRBJ2-1, with 10 bases fitting TRBD2. Trimming took 5 bases from V and 9 from J; bases not matched to a gene: 7. Germline CDR1 SGHTA, CDR2 FQGNSA. This CDR3 has 14 amino acids. CDR3 nucleotides: TGTGCCAGCAGCCTGGGACTAGCGAATATTGAGCAGTTCTTC. It codes for CASSLGLANIEQFF.

This chain links TRBV7-2 with TRBJ2-7, with TRBD2 identical over 7 bases. Germline values: CDR1 SGHTA, CDR2 FQGNSA. The CDR3 totals 16 residues. J was trimmed by 0 bases and V by 1 base; bases with no gene match: 6. The CDR3 here is CASSLGGGQSSYEQYF. The CDR3 region has the DNA TGTGCCAGCAGCTTAGGGGGAGGGCAGAGCTCCTACGAGCAGTACTTC.

The rearrangement links TRBV12-5 to TRBJ2-1; D unresolved. CDR3 length equals 11 residues. V was shortened by 2 bases and J by 8 bases, with 4 bases between the two germline ends. Germline V gene lookup returns CDR1 LGHNT and CDR2 FRNRAP. In nucleotides, the CDR3 is TGTGCTAGTGGTTTGCTCCATGAGCAGTTCTTC. This translates into CASGLLHEQFF. Filled out from reference TRBV12-5 and TRBJ2-1, the complete variable domain reads DARVTQTPRHKVTEMGQEVTMRCQPILGHNTVFWYRQTMMQGLELLAYFRNRAPLDDSGMPKDRFSAEMPDATLATLKIQPSEPRDSAVYFCASGLLHEQFFGPGTRLTVL.

The V gene is TRBV19, the J gene TRBJ2-5; the D gene is possibly TRBD1 (5 bases). Germline CDR1 LNHDA, CDR2 SQIVND (reference sequence). CDR3 size: 13 residues. Trimming pared 2 bases from V and 5 bases from J, leaving 9 bases between. The CDR3 DNA reads TGTGCCAGTAGTATACAGGGCTTCGAGACCCAGTACTTC. Its translation: CASSIQGFETQYF.

The chain combines TRBV5-4 with TRBJ2-7, with 8 bases lining up with TRBD2. With V trimmed by 3 bases and J by 3 bases, 11 bases remained unmatched. Germline V CDR1 and CDR2: SGHNT, YYREEE (reference sequence). This CDR3 contains 16 residues. The CDR3 sequence is CASSSGGVGAIYEQYF. CDR3 nucleotides: TGTGCCAGCAGCTCGGGGGGGGTCGGGGCTATCTACGAGCAGTACTTC.

In its sample, this clone was seen a few times. The chain joins TRBV2 to TRBJ2-7; D perhaps matches TRBD1 (5 bases). Trimming took 0 bases from V and 7 from J, leaving 16 bases between them. The CDR3 consists of 15 residues. Germline V gene sequence: CDR1 SNHLY, CDR2 FYNNEI. The CDR3 spells CASSEALGQGTEQYF. DNA of the CDR3: TGTGCCAGCAGTGAAGCGCTTGGGCAGGGTACTGAGCAGTACTTC.

The gene calls are TRBV7-2 and TRBJ2-3; the match to TRBD2 covers 9 bases. With V trimmed by 5 bases and J by 6 bases, 6 bases remained unmatched. Per the germline V gene, CDR1 is SGHTA and CDR2 is FQGNSA. The CDR3 has 14 residues. The CDR3 loop is CASSRGGGLDTQYF. Here the CDR3 DNA reads TGTGCCAGCAGCCGCGGGGGGGGATTGGATACGCAGTATTTT.

There are a few counts of this clone. The chain recombines TRBV20-1 with TRBJ1-5, with no clear D. Looked up from germline, CDR1 is DFQATT and CDR2 is SNEGSKA (reference sequence). The CDR3 is made up of 14 amino acids. Trimming pared 3 bases from V and 3 bases from J, leaving 12 bases between. The CDR3 DNA reads as TGCAGTGCTAGTACGTACGGTGACAATCAGCCCCAGCATTTT. Its protein product is CSASTYGDNQPQHF.

This sequence joins TRBV18 and TRBJ1-5; no firm D call. The CDR3 contains 13 residues. Germline-derived CDR1 and CDR2 are KGHSH and LQKENI. V gave up 2 bases and J gave up 1 base, with 3 bases separating them. The CDR3 sequence: CASSPGSNQPQHF. DNA of the CDR3: TGTGCCAGCTCACCAGGCAGCAATCAGCCCCAGCATTTT. Complete variable domain (other parts from reference TRBV18 and TRBJ1-5): NAGVMQNPRHLVRRRGQEARLRCSPMKGHSHVYWYRQLPEEGLKFMVYLQKENIIDESGMPKERFSAEFPKEGPSILRIQQVVRGDSAAYFCASSPGSNQPQHFGDGTRLSIL.

The chain carries TRBV4-1 and TRBJ1-2, with 12 bases fitting TRBD1. CDR3 length equals 17 residues. V shed 2 bases and J 4 bases; nucleotides not matched to a gene: 8. The germline CDR1 and CDR2 sequences are MGHRA and YSYEKL. The CDR3 DNA reads as TGCGCCAGCAGCCAACACCGGGACAGGGGGCGCGTCTATGGCTACACCTTC. Translated, it gives CASSQHRDRGRVYGYTF.

The chain couples TRBV6-2 or TRBV6-3 to TRBJ2-1, with 7 bases that match TRBD2. CDR1 and CDR2 (germline): MNHEY, SVGEGT. V shed 6 bases, J shed 4 bases, and the junction held 9 bases outside the gene matches. There are 15 residues in the CDR3. CDR3 residues: CASSRTSVRYNEQFF. The CDR3 DNA follows: TGTGCCAGCAGCCGGACTAGTGTTCGTTACAATGAGCAGTTCTTC.

This chain links TRBV27 with TRBJ1-1, with D possibly matching TRBD1 (6 bases). CDR1 is MNHEY, CDR2 SMNVEV, per germline (reference sequence). V was trimmed by 7 bases and J by 2 bases, leaving 14 bases between them. This CDR3 comprises 14 residues. The CDR3 DNA follows: TGTGCCAGCACCGGGAGGGGGTTAAACACTGAAGCTTTCTTT. Translating gives CASTGRGLNTEAFF.

V gene TRBV6-5 combines with J gene TRBJ2-7, with 9 bases matching TRBD1. The ends lost 10 bases at V and 9 bases at J; junction bases unmatched: 13. CDR1 is MNHEY, CDR2 SVGAGI, per germline. CDR3 length equals 13 residues. CDR3 sequence: CATSGQGPLGQYF. The CDR3 region has the DNA TGTGCCACTTCGGGACAGGGACCTCTGGGGCAGTACTTC.

This clone has more than one count but fewer than ten. The gene calls are TRBV5-1 and TRBJ1-2, with D perhaps TRBD1 (5 bases). Trimming stripped 0 bases from V and 7 bases from J, with 13 bases between. The CDR3 totals 14 residues. Germline loops: CDR1 SGHRS, CDR2 YFSETQ. DNA of the CDR3: TGCGCCAGCAGCTTGGGGGCGGCGGGGACTGGCTACACCTTC. Protein: CASSLGAAGTGYTF. The full variable domain, with the rest looked up from reference TRBV5-1 and TRBJ1-2, is KAGVTQTPRYLIKTRGQQVTLSCSPISGHRSVSWYQQTPGQGLQFLFEYFSETQRNKGNFPGRFSGRQFSNSRSEMNVSTLELGDSALYLCASSLGAAGTGYTFGSGTRLTVV.